This entry lists 27 T cell receptor beta chains sequenced from one sample in a study of cytomegalovirus exposure and HLA in healthy donors. The PCR ran on 60 Vbeta and 13 Jbeta primers. Assay: immunoSEQ multiplex PCR; the TCRdb copy retains only in-frame clones and omits some. The sample yields about 130,000 clones, 83% seen once. The sample comprised PBMCs. The receptors were gathered from a woman aged 40-49 years in good health and CMV-seropositive.

This chain uses TRBV7-2 with TRBJ2-2; 8 bases are a match to TRBD1. Looked up from germline, CDR1 is SGHTA and CDR2 is FQGNSA. CDR3 length equals 15 residues. V lost 6 bases to trimming and J lost 4 bases; unmatched junction nucleotides: 7. The CDR3 DNA sequence: TGTGCCAGCAGTCTCCAGGGGGCGGTCACCGGGGAGCTGTTTTTT. It is translated as CASSLQGAVTGELFF.

This clone has a handful of counts. The chain couples TRBV7-8 to TRBJ1-2; TRBD1 matches 7 bases. The trim removed 1 base at V and 1 base at J, leaving 9 bases unmatched. CDR3 length equals 17 residues. The germline CDR1 and CDR2 sequences are SGHVS and FQNEAQ. CDR3 region: CASSLVIRQGLNYGYTF. The CDR3 DNA reads as TGTGCCAGCAGCTTAGTTATACGACAGGGCCTTAACTATGGCTACACCTTC. Supplemented by reference TRBV7-8 and TRBJ1-2, the full variable domain reads GAGVSQSPRYKVAKRGQDVALRCDPISGHVSLFWYQQALGQGPEFLTYFQNEAQLDKSGLPSDRFFAERPEGSVSTLKIQRTQQEDSAVYLCASSLVIRQGLNYGYTFGSGTRLTVV.

V and J are TRBV19 and TRBJ1-1; TRBD1 agrees at 12 bases. Germline CDR1 reads LNHDA; CDR2 reads SQIVND (reference sequence). This CDR3 is built from 15 residues. The ends lost 7 bases at V and 6 bases at J; junction bases unmatched: 9. As DNA, the CDR3 is TGTGCCAGTACCTCTAGGGACAGGGGGCACCCTGAAGCTTTCTTT. Translated: CASTSRDRGHPEAFF.

The chain uses TRBV27 and TRBJ2-4, with 8 bases identical to TRBD2. With V trimmed by 6 bases and J by 7 bases, 17 bases remained unmatched. From germline, CDR1 is MNHEY and CDR2 SMNVEV (reference sequence). CDR3 length equals 17 residues. The CDR3 loop reads CASSSRFPGLVGNIQYF. CDR3 nucleotide sequence: TGTGCCAGCAGCTCCAGATTCCCGGGACTAGTGGGGAACATTCAGTACTTC.

The V and J genes are TRBV4-2 and TRBJ2-7; D remains unclear. The CDR3 has 15 amino acids. Deletions cut 0 bases from V and 0 bases from J, with 9 bases between. Per germline, CDR1 LGHNA and CDR2 YNFKEQ. The CDR3 bases are TGTGCCAGCAGCCAAGATGGGCTCAGCTCCTACGAGCAGTACTTC. Protein sequence: CASSQDGLSSYEQYF.

On this clone itself: At one of its ends the junction is not consistent with the germline gene, which may arise from a read error. V gene TRBV7-7 combines with J gene TRBJ1-4; unclear D gene. This CDR3 is built from 12 residues. Germline V gene data show CDR1 as SSHAT and CDR2 as FNYEAQ (reference sequence). The CDR3 spells CASNPRSEKLFF. CDR3 nucleotides: TGTGCTAGCAATCCCCGGAGCGAAAAACTGTTTTTT.

This rearrangement joins TRBV2 to TRBJ2-1; 10 bases are a match to TRBD1. The CDR3 loop spans 16 amino acids. V lost 6 bases to trimming and J lost 7 bases; unmatched junction nucleotides: 12. Germline V gives CDR1 SNHLY, CDR2 FYNNEI. The DNA of the CDR3 is TGTGCCAGCAGAGGGCTCGGGACAGGGGATAATAATGAGCAGTTCTTC. Protein sequence: CASRGLGTGDNNEQFF.

The genes are TRBV5-1 and TRBJ1-1, with D possibly TRBD1 on 5 matching bases. Germline V lookup: CDR1 SGHRS, CDR2 YFSETQ. This CDR3 region has 12 residues. V shed 5 bases and J shed 11 bases, with 16 bases lying between them. The DNA for the CDR3 is TGCGCCAGCAGGGAGGGACGGGAATGGGCTTTCTTT. Its protein product is CASREGREWAFF.

This clone has more than one count but fewer than ten. The chain employs TRBV7-3 and TRBJ2-2; 7 nucleotides line up with TRBD2. J gave up 6 bases and V 1 base, and 5 bases lay outside the gene matches. The CDR3 is made up of 15 amino acids. CDR1 and CDR2 from the germline V gene are SGHTA and FQGTGA. CDR3 amino acids: CASSLMGEGAGELFF. The CDR3 DNA follows: TGTGCCAGCAGCTTAATGGGGGAGGGCGCCGGGGAGCTGTTTTTT.

The V call is TRBV7-9, the J call TRBJ1-4; D is undetermined. The ends were cut back, 3 bases at V and 8 bases at J, with 7 bases in the middle. The length of the CDR3 is 12 residues. Germline V gene data show CDR1 as SEHNR and CDR2 as FQNEAQ (reference sequence). Written as DNA, the CDR3 is TGTGCCAGCAGCTTGAGTTGGGAAAAACTGTTTTTT. This gives the protein CASSLSWEKLFF.

CDR3 DNA: TGTGCCAGCAGTTTCCTAGCGGGAGTACTCTACGAGCAGTACTTC. Translated, it gives CASSFLAGVLYEQYF. This rearrangement joins TRBV28 to TRBJ2-7; 10 positions match TRBD2. Losses at the gene ends were 3 bases for V and 3 bases for J; bases not matched to a gene: 5. Germline loops: CDR1 MDHEN, CDR2 SYDVKM. The CDR3 runs 15 residues.

The chain uses TRBV10-3 and TRBJ2-1; TRBD2 is a possible D gene (6 bases). This CDR3 region has 16 residues. Germline CDR1 is ENHRY and CDR2 is SYGVKD. V lost 0 bases, J lost 2 bases, and 11 bases lay in between. The CDR3 spells CAISESVGSPYNEQFF. CDR3 sequence (DNA): TGTGCCATCAGTGAGTCGGTCGGGAGCCCCTACAATGAGCAGTTCTTC.

V and J are TRBV5-4 and TRBJ2-7, with D maybe TRBD2 (7 bases). Trimming pared 4 bases from V and 5 bases from J, leaving 22 bases between. The CDR3 has 16 residues. The germline gives CDR1 SGHNT, CDR2 YYREEE (reference sequence). The chain's CDR3 is CASSRAGANWANEQYF. The CDR3 region has the DNA TGTGCCAGCAGCCGGGCGGGGGCTAACTGGGCAAACGAGCAGTACTTC. Filled out from reference TRBV5-4 and TRBJ2-7, the complete variable domain reads ETGVTQSPTHLIKTRGQQVTLRCSSQSGHNTVSWYQQALGQGPQFIFQYYREEENGRGNFPPRFSGLQFPNYSSELNVNALELDDSALYLCASSRAGANWANEQYFGPGTRLTVT.

V gene TRBV5-1 combines with J gene TRBJ2-1, with 10 positions matching TRBD2. Germline values: CDR1 SGHRS, CDR2 YFSETQ. The CDR3 is 16 amino acids. J gave up 8 bases and V 4 bases, and 12 bases lay outside the gene matches. The CDR3 bases are TGCGCCAGCAGCCGCGAGAGCGGGAGGGCCGTGGATGAGCAGTTCTTC. Its protein is CASSRESGRAVDEQFF.

This chain uses TRBV15 with TRBJ2-3; 13 bases are shared with TRBD2. The germline CDR1 and CDR2 sequences are LNHNV and YYDKDF (reference sequence). V shed 9 bases, J shed 2 bases, and the junction held 5 bases outside the gene matches. The CDR3 totals 15 residues. The CDR3 DNA follows: TGTGCCACACGACTAGCGGGAGGAGTCACAGATACGCAGTATTTT. It encodes CATRLAGGVTDTQYF.

CDR3 protein: CASSYNAGGRNGYTF. The CDR3 DNA follows: TGTGCCAGCAGTTACAACGCGGGGGGGCGGAATGGCTACACCTTC. The chain carries TRBV6-5 and TRBJ1-2; perhaps TRBD1 as D (6 bases). CDR1 is MNHEY and CDR2 is SVGAGI in the germline V gene. Deletions cut 2 bases from V and 6 bases from J, with 16 bases between. CDR3 length: 15 residues.

The chain carries TRBV18 and TRBJ2-2; D is unresolved. The germline V gene encodes CDR1 KGHSH and CDR2 LQKENI. V was pared by 2 bases and J by 1 base, with 8 bases between. There are 15 residues in the CDR3. CDR3 nucleotides: TGTGCCAGCTCACCAAGGCAGGAGAACACCGGGGAGCTGTTTTTT. This codes for CASSPRQENTGELFF.

The CDR3 is CASWSLEQFF. The CDR3 coding sequence is TGCGCCAGCTGGAGCCTTGAGCAGTTCTTC. The chain uses TRBV10-2 and TRBJ2-1; no firm D call. Germline CDR1 WSHSY, CDR2 SAAADI. The CDR3 totals 10 residues. The ends were cut back, 8 bases at V and 9 bases at J, with 8 bases in the middle.

This chain connects TRBV10-2 to TRBJ1-5, with TRBD1 identical over 8 bases. In germline, CDR1 is WSHSY, CDR2 SAAADI. The junction had 2 bases not matched to a gene; V was cut back by 3 bases and J by 4 bases. The CDR3 runs to 14 residues. The CDR3 sequence: CASSEQGGNQPQHF. The CDR3 coding sequence is TGCGCCAGCAGTGAACAGGGGGGGAATCAGCCCCAGCATTTT.

This clone was picked up one time. The chain carries TRBV6-1 and TRBJ2-2, with TRBD1 matching 8 bases. This CDR3 has 14 amino acids. In germline, CDR1 is MNHNS, CDR2 SASEGT. Unmatched junction bases numbered 5, after V lost 5 bases and J lost 6 bases. CDR3 sequence: CASSRQGSAGELFF. CDR3 DNA sequence: TGTGCCAGCAGTAGACAGGGGTCGGCCGGGGAGCTGTTTTTT.

The chain joins TRBV29-1 to TRBJ1-2; tentative D call: TRBD1 (5 bases). Germline-derived CDR1 and CDR2 are SQVTM and ANQGSEA. The CDR3 runs to 13 residues. Trimming removed 3 bases from V and 4 bases from J, with 12 bases in between. The CDR3 coding sequence is TGCAGCGTTGACAGGGACTATAGCTATGGCTACACCTTC. Translated, it gives CSVDRDYSYGYTF.

Note on this clone: A read error may account for a junction end that differs from germline. This rearrangement joins TRBV7-9 to TRBJ1-1; D is unclear. Germline loops: CDR1 SEHNR, CDR2 FQNEAQ (reference sequence). The CDR3 has 13 residues. The CDR3 here is CSSSLQEATEAFF. In nucleotides, the CDR3 is TGTTCCAGCAGCCTTCAGGAAGCCACTGAAGCTTTCTTT.

This sequence joins TRBV11-3 and TRBJ2-1, with 10 bases matching TRBD2. The ends lost 4 bases at V and 7 bases at J; junction bases unmatched: 10. Germline loops: CDR1 SGHNT, CDR2 YENEEA. CDR3 size: 16 residues. The CDR3 region has the DNA TGTGCCAGCAGCTCTATGGGAGAACTAGCGGGAAATGAGCAGTTCTTC. It specifies CASSSMGELAGNEQFF.

This rearrangement joins TRBV18 to TRBJ2-7, with TRBD2 matching 10 bases. CDR3 size: 14 residues. With V trimmed by 5 bases and J by 3 bases, 4 bases remained unmatched. Germline V gene sequence: CDR1 KGHSH, CDR2 LQKENI. CDR3 DNA sequence: TGTGCCAGCTCATTCGGGACTAGCGTCTACGAGCAGTACTTC. Protein: CASSFGTSVYEQYF.

V gene TRBV10-3 combines with J gene TRBJ1-5; D perhaps matches TRBD1 (6 bases). Germline V gene data show CDR1 as ENHRY and CDR2 as SYGVKD. This CDR3 spans 15 amino acids. Trimming shortened V by 0 bases and J by 7 bases, and 13 bases separated the two germline ends. The CDR3: CAISESRGATQPQHF. The CDR3 DNA sequence: TGTGCCATCAGTGAGTCGCGGGGGGCGACCCAGCCCCAGCATTTT.

J is TRBJ2-4 and V is TRBV5-1; 8 nucleotides line up with TRBD1. The V and J ends lost 4 bases and 6 bases, in that order; junction bases with no gene match: 9. This CDR3 is 15 amino acids long. The V gene's germline CDR1 is SGHRS and CDR2 YFSETQ. The CDR3 loop is CASSPQLQGGNIQYF. The DNA for the CDR3 is TGCGCCAGCAGCCCGCAATTACAGGGGGGAAACATTCAGTACTTC.

V is TRBV19 and J is TRBJ2-7; D may be TRBD1 (6 bases). V dropped 6 bases and J dropped 0 bases, with 12 bases sitting between them. CDR3 size: 14 residues. Germline V CDR1 and CDR2: LNHDA, SQIVND (reference sequence). In DNA, the CDR3 is TGTGCCAGTAGGGAGACAGGAAGCTCCTACGAGCAGTACTTC. Translated: CASRETGSSYEQYF.